The clone carrying this T cell receptor (beta chain) was recorded many times. Its cognate antigen is unknown. V was pared by 5 bases and J by 8 bases, with 8 bases of the junction left unmatched. The V gene's germline CDR1 is SNHLY and CDR2 FYNNEI. CDR3 length: 14 residues. These data originate in a study of T cells in Graves' hyperthyroidism and ophthalmopathy. Whole-study results and caveats: For ophthalmopathy, model prediction preceded onset by a median approximately 6 months.

What was amplified from RNA transcripts were TCR beta CDR3 regions. The HTBI set primed first-round TCR CDR3 RT-PCR. TCRdb reanalysed the multiplex PCR reads using MiXCR and keeps one entry per CDR3 protein. The sample holds about 480,000 distinct CDR3 sequences, 14% seen once. The source is a woman between 18 and 29 years old with Graves' hyperthyroidism. The material sequenced was blood. The rearrangement links TRBV2 to TRBJ1-4; the match to TRBD1 covers 7 bases. This CDR3 is CASSIARGEEKLFF. The CDR3, as DNA: TGTGCCAGCAGTATAGCCAGGGGGGAGGAAAAACTGTTTTTT.